This TCR beta chain came from a study of spatial heterogeneity in lung cancer. Each CDR3 protein gets one entry after TCRdb re-called the 5' RACE reads with MiXCR. The data hold 40,000 to 50,000 distinct CDR3 sequences, with 10% to 13% observed a single time. The time point: blood at routine non-recurrence follow-up after resection. The sample here was PBMCs, taken at follow-up. The source is a female donor with early-stage non-small cell lung cancer.

The CDR3 bases are TGCGCCAGCAGCTTGGCCCTGCGGAGAAGTTACGAGCAGTACTTC. It translates to CASSLALRRSYEQYF. The chain carries TRBV5-1 and TRBJ2-7; D ambiguous. The CDR3 length is 15 residues. Germline CDR1 SGHRS, CDR2 YFSETQ. V was clipped by 0 bases and J by 4 bases, with 14 bases between them.